This record concerns one T cell receptor (beta chain) sequence. The target antigen is unknown. The data were taken from a study of T cells in narcolepsy. General study findings and limits: HCRT-specific and TRIB2-specific autoreactive clonotypes appeared among same-patient CSF and blood CD4+ clonotypes. In some patient and control memory CD4+ samples, autoreactive clones were absent. Reportedly, autoreactive clonotypes were serially detected in patients' blood but not controls'.

Generated by immunoSEQ multiplex PCR, the TCRdb table keeps only in-frame clones and is missing some. The profile shows 25,000 to 35,000 clones, about 89% of them singletons. Per the germline V gene, CDR1 is SGHDT and CDR2 is YYEEEE. The CDR3 is 15 residues long. V lost 4 bases to trimming and J lost 5 bases; unmatched junction nucleotides: 11. The TCR was taken from a human donor in good health. The chain carries TRBV5-6 and TRBJ2-5; 7 nucleotides agree with TRBD1. The sample taken for sequencing was memory (CD45RA-) CD4+ T cells from blood. DNA for the CDR3: TGTGCCAGCAGCGCAACAGGGGTGGAATTCGAGACCCAGTACTTC. Translating it yields CASSATGVEFETQYF.